The 19 T cell receptor beta chains below come from one sample, sequenced in a study of T-cell reconstitution after alpha-beta-depleted transplantation in children. The TCRbeta library was prepared with unique molecular identifiers. TCRdb itself ran the PCR reads through MiXCR, one entry per CDR3 protein. The sample has 500,000 or so distinct CDR3 sequences, approximately 32% seen once. The specimen was PBMCs from the stem cell graft donor, collected from the stem cell graft. The receptors come from a human donor who donated a stem cell graft to a child with aplastic anemia.

The V and J genes are TRBV28 and TRBJ2-7; TRBD2 agrees at 7 bases. The CDR3 is 13 residues long. The germline gives CDR1 MDHEN, CDR2 SYDVKM. The V and J ends lost 1 base and 7 bases, in that order; junction bases with no gene match: 4. CDR3 amino acids: CASSLFRAGEQYV. The CDR3 nucleotides are TGTGCCAGCAGTTTATTCCGAGCGGGGGAGCAGTACGTC.

This chain uses TRBV30 with TRBJ2-1; possibly TRBD2 for D (5 bases). The CDR3 consists of 16 residues. CDR1 GTSNPN and CDR2 SVGIG come from the germline V gene (reference sequence). The V end lost 3 bases, the J end lost 4 bases, and 19 bases lay between the germline ends. CDR3 sequence reads: CAWREPDSNLYNEQFF. CDR3 sequence (DNA): TGTGCCTGGAGAGAACCGGACTCAAACCTATACAATGAGCAGTTCTTC.

This sequence joins TRBV3-1 and TRBJ1-1; D ambiguous. The CDR3 has 13 residues. Germline values: CDR1 LGHDT, CDR2 YNNKEL (reference sequence). Trimming left V 0 bases short and J 8 bases short, with 10 bases between. The CDR3 loop is CASSQEGRTEAFF. The CDR3 bases are TGTGCCAGCAGCCAAGAGGGCAGAACGGAAGCTTTCTTT.

The chain links TRBV3-1 to TRBJ2-3; TRBD2 matches at 10 bases. The germline V gene has CDR1 LGHDT and CDR2 YNNKEL (reference sequence). The V and J ends lost 0 bases and 4 bases, in that order; junction bases with no gene match: 10. The CDR3 extends over 18 amino acids. Here the CDR3 reads CASSQDPFLAGAADTQYF. The CDR3 coding sequence is TGTGCCAGCAGCCAAGATCCTTTCCTAGCGGGAGCAGCAGATACGCAGTATTTT.

The gene calls are TRBV20-1 and TRBJ1-1, with unresolved D. The CDR3 covers 12 residues. CDR1 and CDR2 (germline): DFQATT, SNEGSKA (reference sequence). V was trimmed by 7 bases and J by 0 bases, leaving 9 bases between them. The CDR3 DNA sequence: TGCAGTGGAGGGAGTTTGAACACTGAAGCTTTCTTT. Translating gives CSGGSLNTEAFF.

In this sample, this clonotype turned up a few times. CDR3 in amino acids: CASSSRRVYGYTF. DNA for the CDR3: TGTGCCAGCAGCTCAAGACGGGTCTATGGCTACACCTTC. The V and J genes are TRBV5-6 and TRBJ1-2; no definite D call. Germline V lookup: CDR1 SGHDT, CDR2 YYEEEE. The CDR3 is 13 amino acids. V was cut by 3 bases and J by 4 bases, with 10 bases left in between. The full variable domain, with the rest looked up from reference TRBV5-6 and TRBJ1-2, is DAGVTQSPTHLIKTRGQQVTLRCSPKSGHDTVSWYQQALGQGPQFIFQYYEEEERQRGNFPDRFSGHQFPNYSSELNVNALLLGDSALYLCASSSRRVYGYTFGSGTRLTVV.

This clonotype was seen a few times. This chain joins TRBV6-2 or TRBV6-3 and TRBJ1-5; 10 nucleotides match TRBD1. CDR3 length equals 13 residues. Germline CDR1 is MNHEY and CDR2 is SVGEGT. Trimming cost V 6 bases and J 9 bases; bases outside gene matches: 5. CDR3 residues: CASRGQGERPQHF. As DNA, the CDR3 is TGTGCCAGCAGAGGACAGGGGGAGCGGCCCCAGCATTTT.

This clonotype was seen only a few times. This chain links TRBV10-2 with TRBJ2-4, with D possibly called TRBD1 or TRBD2 (5 bases each). V was cut by 6 bases and J by 12 bases, with 12 bases left in between. There are 11 residues in the CDR3. CDR1 is WSHSY, CDR2 SAAADI, per germline. The CDR3 spells CASSPTGPQYF. DNA for the CDR3: TGCGCCAGCAGCCCCACGGGACCTCAGTACTTC.

This clonotype has just a few counts. The J gene is TRBJ2-1, the V gene TRBV29-1, with D uncertain. The CDR3 is 12 residues long. Germline V lookup: CDR1 SQVTM, CDR2 ANQGSEA. V was cut by 2 bases and J by 7 bases, with 9 bases left in between. CDR3 DNA: TGCAGCGTTGAAATAACGTGGAATGAGCAGTTCTTC. It translates to CSVEITWNEQFF.

The J gene is TRBJ2-2, the V gene TRBV2, with D maybe TRBD2 (5 bases). Trimming shortened V by 3 bases and J by 2 bases, and 16 bases separated the two germline ends. Germline CDR1 SNHLY, CDR2 FYNNEI. The CDR3 sequence is 17 residues long. The chain's CDR3 is CASSDPVGGGNTGELFF. In nucleotides, the CDR3 is TGTGCCAGCAGTGACCCCGTGGGCGGAGGAAACACCGGGGAGCTGTTTTTT.

The J gene is TRBJ2-5, the V gene TRBV20-1, with D perhaps TRBD1 or TRBD2 (5 bases each). Trimming stripped 6 bases from V and 1 base from J, with 21 bases between. This CDR3 is 16 amino acids long. From germline, CDR1 is DFQATT and CDR2 SNEGSKA (reference sequence). The CDR3 DNA is TGCAGTGCCAGATGGTGGGGAAAAGGGACCCAAGAGACCCAGTACTTC. This encodes CSARWWGKGTQETQYF.

This clonotype was seen a few times. This CDR3 is CASSSGRTGELFF. CDR3 nucleotides: TGTGCCAGCAGTTCCGGGAGAACCGGGGAGCTGTTTTTT. The genes are TRBV12-3 or TRBV12-4 and TRBJ2-2, with D maybe TRBD2 (6 bases). V was pared by 4 bases and J by 5 bases, with 8 bases between. The CDR3 length is 13 residues.

The rearrangement joins TRBV7-2 to TRBJ1-2; D gene uncertain. Germline loops: CDR1 SGHTA, CDR2 FQGNSA. Trimming cost V 3 bases and J 1 base, with 12 bases left between them. The CDR3 sequence is 15 residues long. As DNA, the CDR3 is TGTGCCAGCAGCTTGGGAGGACTCGATAACTATGGCTACACCTTC. Its translation: CASSLGGLDNYGYTF.

The CDR3 DNA follows: TGCGCCAGCAGCTTCGCCCTTGGGACAAGACCCACTGAAGCTTTCTTT. Its protein is CASSFALGTRPTEAFF. The rearrangement links TRBV5-1 to TRBJ1-1, with a weak D call TRBD1 (6 bases). The germline CDR1 and CDR2 sequences are SGHRS and YFSETQ. Trimming shortened V by 2 bases and J by 4 bases, and 18 bases separated the two germline ends. The CDR3 contains 16 residues.

This clonotype turned up a few times. The chain uses TRBV12-3 or TRBV12-4 and TRBJ1-1; a weak D match, TRBD1 (6 bases). There are 17 residues in the CDR3. V was trimmed by 2 bases and J by 1 base, leaving 17 bases between them. CDR3 coding DNA: TGTGCCAGCAGTTTACAGGGGATGGGTCTCGGGAACACTGAAGCTTTCTTT. Its translation: CASSLQGMGLGNTEAFF.

This chain uses TRBV9 with TRBJ1-6, with a weak D call TRBD1 (6 bases). V was clipped by 0 bases and J by 7 bases, with 11 bases between them. This CDR3 comprises 15 residues. In germline, CDR1 is SGDLS, CDR2 YYNGEE. This CDR3 is CASSVAARGNSPLHF. In DNA, the CDR3 is TGTGCCAGCAGCGTAGCGGCCAGGGGAAATTCACCCCTCCACTTT.

This rearrangement joins TRBV5-1 to TRBJ2-7; D is possibly TRBD1 or TRBD2 (5 bases each). Germline CDR1 reads SGHRS; CDR2 reads YFSETQ. CDR3 length: 16 residues. V lost 1 base and J 2 bases, leaving 16 bases between the germline ends. CDR3 nucleotide sequence: TGCGCCAGCAGCTTGATCGGGGCGTTGGCCGCCTACGAGCAGTACTTC. It is translated as CASSLIGALAAYEQYF. The variable domain in full, completed from reference TRBV5-1 and TRBJ2-7, reads KAGVTQTPRYLIKTRGQQVTLSCSPISGHRSVSWYQQTPGQGLQFLFEYFSETQRNKGNFPGRFSGRQFSNSRSEMNVSTLELGDSALYLCASSLIGALAAYEQYFGPGTRLTVT.

The chain has TRBV7-2 and TRBJ1-2; no clear D. From germline, CDR1 is SGHTA and CDR2 FQGNSA. V gave up 5 bases and J gave up 3 bases, with 7 bases separating them. The length of the CDR3 is 12 residues. In DNA, the CDR3 is TGTGCCAGCAGCCCTTTGGACTATGGCTACACCTTC. Translation gives CASSPLDYGYTF.

The chain has TRBV11-2 and TRBJ2-3; a possible D gene is TRBD2 (7 bases). The V gene's germline CDR1 is SGHAT and CDR2 FQNNGV. Deletions cut 5 bases from V and 2 bases from J, with 17 bases between. CDR3 size: 16 residues. The CDR3 DNA is TGTGCCAGCAGCCCTCGAGGGGGGGGATACACAGATACGCAGTATTTT. Encoded protein: CASSPRGGGYTDTQYF. The full variable domain, completed using reference TRBV11-2 and TRBJ2-3, is EAGVAQSPRYKIIEKRQSVAFWCNPISGHATLYWYQQILGQGPKLLIQFQNNGVVDDSQLPKDRFSAERLKGVDSTLKIQPAKLEDSAVYLCASSPRGGGYTDTQYFGPGTRLTVL.